One and the same sample provided the 23 T cell receptor beta chains below, sequenced in a study of CD8+CD57+ T cells in acquired aplastic anemia. Using genomic DNA as the template, TCR beta VDJ and CDR3 profiling was carried out. Via MiXCR, TCRdb re-called the reads, giving one row per CDR3 protein. The table lists around 130,000 distinct CDR3 sequences, 45% to 60% of them singletons. Whoever was chosen for sequencing had shown CD8+CD57+ cell expansion by flow cytometry. Sequencing was carried out using sorted CD4+, CD8+, or CD8+CD57+ T cells (not recorded which) from PBMCs. The receptors come from a human donor with aplastic anemia.

The chain joins TRBV10-3 to TRBJ2-7, with D perhaps being TRBD1 or TRBD2 (5 bases each). The CDR3 covers 12 residues. Germline V gene sequence: CDR1 ENHRY, CDR2 SYGVKD. Trimming removed 10 bases from V and 3 bases from J, with 13 bases in between. For the CDR3, the DNA is TGTGCCACCGGGACCTCGGTCTACGAGCAGTACTTC. This encodes CATGTSVYEQYF.

This clonotype was picked up many times. The CDR3 loop is CASQDLADTQYF. CDR3 nucleotide sequence: TGTGCCAGTCAGGACCTCGCAGATACGCAGTATTTT. V usage is TRBV19 and J usage is TRBJ2-3; D gene ambiguous. Looked up from germline, CDR1 is LNHDA and CDR2 is SQIVND (reference sequence). V was clipped by 8 bases and J by 4 bases, with 10 bases between them. The CDR3 spans 12 residues.

In the case of this clonotype: One end of the junction varies from germline; a read error may be responsible. This rearrangement joins TRBV25-1 to TRBJ1-5; 7 bases fit TRBD1. Germline V lookup: CDR1 MGHDK, CDR2 SYGVNS. The CDR3 covers 15 residues. The CDR3 protein is CATSEGTVLNQPQHF. For the CDR3, the DNA is TGTGCCACCAGTGAAGGGACAGTGCTCAATCAGCCCCAGCATTTT.

The chain carries TRBV19 and TRBJ2-7, with D hard to call. V lost 3 bases to trimming and J lost 3 bases, with 21 bases between them. Germline values: CDR1 LNHDA, CDR2 SQIVND (reference sequence). This CDR3 is 17 amino acids long. The CDR3 reads CASSMGYASHNLYEQYF. DNA of the CDR3: TGTGCCAGTAGTATGGGATACGCTTCACATAACCTCTACGAGCAGTACTTC. The whole variable domain, filled in from reference TRBV19 and TRBJ2-7, reads DGGITQSPKYLFRKEGQNVTLSCEQNLNHDAMYWYRQDPGQGLRLIYYSQIVNDFQKGDIAEGYSVSREKKESFPLTVTSAQKNPTAFYLCASSMGYASHNLYEQYFGPGTRLTVT.

With regard to this clonotype: A clone one base away is much larger, so this may be a read error. Because the CDR3's place on the DNA is in doubt, the DNA is left out and the CDR3 is given as listed by TCRdb. CDR3 in amino acids: CASSVVGAGSGDTRYF. This chain connects TRBV9 to TRBJ2-3; the table's D gene call, TRBD2, was not cross checked with the DNA. The CDR3 spans 16 amino acids, including both terminal residues. Germline CDR1 reads SGDLS; CDR2 reads YYNGEE.

This chain uses TRBV24-1 with TRBJ2-1; 7 bases map to TRBD1. The germline CDR1 and CDR2 sequences are KGHDR and SFDVKD. The V and J ends lost 9 bases and 6 bases, in that order; junction bases with no gene match: 13. This CDR3 spans 15 amino acids. The chain's CDR3 is CATGASTGWVNEQFF. The CDR3 DNA follows: TGTGCCACCGGTGCCTCGACAGGGTGGGTCAATGAGCAGTTCTTC.

This rearrangement joins TRBV5-1 to TRBJ2-7; D is possibly TRBD2 (5 bases). Germline values: CDR1 SGHRS, CDR2 YFSETQ. V lost 0 bases, J lost 1 base, and 11 bases lay in between. The CDR3 length is 15 residues. As DNA, the CDR3 is TGCGCCAGCAGCTTGGCTCCTAGCTCATCCTACGAGCAGTACTTC. Translation: CASSLAPSSSYEQYF.

The chain recombines TRBV20-1 with TRBJ1-1, with D maybe TRBD1 (5 bases). Deletions cut 5 bases from V and 0 bases from J, with 10 bases between. The CDR3 length is 13 residues. From germline, CDR1 is DFQATT and CDR2 SNEGSKA (reference sequence). The chain's CDR3 is CSARQLMNTEAFF. The DNA of the CDR3 is TGCAGTGCTCGACAGCTAATGAACACTGAAGCTTTCTTT.

The chain recombines TRBV5-1 with TRBJ1-2; maybe TRBD1 (5 bases). This CDR3 is 13 amino acids long. V shed 2 bases and J shed 1 base, with 6 bases lying between them. Germline assignment: CDR1 SGHRS and CDR2 YFSETQ. Here the CDR3 reads CASSFGGNYGYTF. In nucleotides, the CDR3 is TGCGCCAGCAGCTTCGGGGGTAACTATGGCTACACCTTC.

As for this clonotype: A much more abundant neighbour one base away suggests this may be a read error. The chain recombines TRBV7-2 with TRBJ1-2; the match to TRBD1 covers 7 bases. Trimming at V came to 4 bases and at J to 4 bases, leaving 9 bases not matched to a gene. The CDR3 is 15 residues long. Germline V gene lookup returns CDR1 SGHTA and CDR2 FQGNSA. The CDR3 bases are TGTGCCAGCAGCTCCTACCTAGGGGGCGGCTATGGCTACACCTTC. Translation gives CASSSYLGGGYGYTF.

The chain recombines TRBV20-1 with TRBJ2-5, with TRBD2 matching over 7 bases. This CDR3 has 16 residues. The ends lost 6 bases at V and 0 bases at J; junction bases unmatched: 13. The germline V gene encodes CDR1 DFQATT and CDR2 SNEGSKA (reference sequence). CDR3 sequence reads: CSAKFLAAEYQETQYF. CDR3 bases: TGCAGTGCCAAATTCCTAGCGGCAGAGTACCAAGAGACCCAGTACTTC.

This chain joins TRBV11-2 and TRBJ2-7; 7 nucleotides match TRBD2. The germline V gene has CDR1 SGHAT and CDR2 FQNNGV. The CDR3 runs to 16 residues. The junction had 14 bases not matched to a gene; V was cut back by 2 bases and J by 7 bases. CDR3 region: CASSLTPGLLAREQYF. CDR3 nucleotide sequence: TGTGCCAGCAGCTTAACACCGGGACTATTAGCGAGGGAGCAGTACTTC.

This rearrangement joins TRBV19 to TRBJ2-7; D remains ambiguous. Per germline, CDR1 LNHDA and CDR2 SQIVND (reference sequence). V lost 5 bases and J lost 6, with 14 bases in between. The length of the CDR3 is 13 residues. The CDR3 DNA follows: TGTGCCAGTAGTGCTAGGACCCCAGGCGAGCAGTACTTC. As protein: CASSARTPGEQYF. The full variable domain, its missing parts supplied by reference TRBV19 and TRBJ2-7, is DGGITQSPKYLFRKEGQNVTLSCEQNLNHDAMYWYRQDPGQGLRLIYYSQIVNDFQKGDIAEGYSVSREKKESFPLTVTSAQKNPTAFYLCASSARTPGEQYFGPGTRLTVT.

This clonotype was counted ten times or more. V gene TRBV6-5 combines with J gene TRBJ1-1, with a tentative D call TRBD1 (6 bases). Germline CDR1 is MNHEY and CDR2 is SVGAGI. V was shortened by 5 bases and J by 1 base, with 14 bases between the two germline ends. The CDR3 contains 15 residues. The CDR3 spells CASSLQGVGNTEAFF. CDR3 bases: TGTGCCAGCAGTCTACAGGGCGTAGGGAACACTGAAGCTTTCTTT.

The chain joins TRBV6-1 to TRBJ1-6, with 7 bases aligning to TRBD1. Germline V gene sequence: CDR1 MNHNS, CDR2 SASEGT. After removal of 2 bases from V and 5 bases from J, the junction contained 12 bases not matched to a gene. The CDR3 runs to 18 residues. Written as DNA, the CDR3 is TGTGCCAGCAGTGAAAGGCTCCTCCGGGACAGCCATAATTCACCCCTCCACTTT. This codes for CASSERLLRDSHNSPLHF.

V usage is TRBV19 and J usage is TRBJ2-7; 7 positions agree with TRBD1. V lost 5 bases, J lost 5 bases, and 6 bases stayed unmatched. The CDR3 extends over 13 amino acids. Germline CDR1 is LNHDA and CDR2 is SQIVND (reference sequence). The CDR3 bases are TGTGCCAGTAGTGGGACAGAAAGGGACGAGCAGTACTTC. Its protein product is CASSGTERDEQYF.

There are many counts of this clonotype. V is TRBV4-3 and J is TRBJ2-5; D might be TRBD2 (5 bases). Per germline, CDR1 LGHNA and CDR2 YSLEER. CDR3 length: 15 amino acids. V was shortened by 4 bases and J by 3 bases, with 15 bases between the two germline ends. The CDR3 DNA sequence: TGCGCCAGCAGCCGGATCCTGGACGGGAAAGAGACCCAGTACTTC. Translating it yields CASSRILDGKETQYF.

The CDR3 loop reads CSATGVSSSYEQYF. The CDR3 bases are TGCAGTGCTACGGGGGTTTCGAGCTCCTACGAGCAGTACTTC. This chain links TRBV20-1 with TRBJ2-7, with a tentative D call TRBD2 (6 bases). This CDR3 has 14 amino acids. Per the germline V gene, CDR1 is DFQATT and CDR2 is SNEGSKA (reference sequence). Trimming took 4 bases from V and 0 from J, leaving 13 bases between them.

This chain joins TRBV10-3 and TRBJ2-7, with TRBD1 matching 7 bases. Looked up from germline, CDR1 is ENHRY and CDR2 is SYGVKD. The CDR3 length is 15 residues. J lost 1 base, V lost 8 bases, and 11 bases had no gene match. In DNA form, the CDR3 reads TGTGCCATCGGCTTACCTCCGGGACAGTCCTACGAGCAGTACTTC. Its protein product is CAIGLPPGQSYEQYF.

This chain links TRBV11-1 with TRBJ1-6, with 9 bases identical to TRBD1. Trimming removed 4 bases from V and 4 bases from J; junction bases left unmatched: 8. From germline, CDR1 is SGHAT and CDR2 FQDESV (reference sequence). The CDR3 contains 17 residues. CDR3 nucleotides: TGTGCCAGCAGCTCTCTGGGACAGGGCCTTTATAATTCACCCCTCCACTTT. This gives the protein CASSSLGQGLYNSPLHF.

The chain's CDR3 is CASSEGDTNTEAFF. In DNA, the CDR3 is TGTGCCAGCAGTGAGGGGGACACGAACACTGAAGCTTTCTTT. The V gene is TRBV2, the J gene TRBJ1-1; maybe TRBD1 (6 bases). CDR1 is SNHLY, CDR2 FYNNEI, per germline. This CDR3 is 14 amino acids long. V shed 3 bases and J shed 1 base, with 9 bases lying between them.

V is TRBV7-2 and J is TRBJ2-3; D uncertain. Trimming took off 8 bases at V and 2 bases at J, with 8 bases between the two ends. Looked up from germline, CDR1 is SGHTA and CDR2 is FQGNSA. The CDR3 runs to 12 residues. CDR3 protein: CASGLHTDTQYF. CDR3 coding DNA: TGTGCCAGCGGCCTACACACAGATACGCAGTATTTT.

J is TRBJ1-1 and V is TRBV5-1, with unresolved D. This CDR3 comprises 13 residues. Germline V gives CDR1 SGHRS, CDR2 YFSETQ. V gave up 4 bases and J gave up 3 bases, with 10 bases separating them. The CDR3 reads CASSARADTEAFF. CDR3 in DNA: TGCGCCAGCAGCGCCCGGGCAGACACTGAAGCTTTCTTT.